This T cell receptor beta chain was sequenced for a study of cytomegalovirus exposure and HLA in healthy donors (dated by TCRdb to about 2017). With respect to the entire study: In an earlier analysis of 550 to 750 of the donors, about 260 Gb of sequence data and some 100 million unique TCR beta sequences from some 170 million T cells were reported. Roughly 300 gigabases of sequencing data and 70 million to 100 million unique TCR sequences were included in an early release covering roughly 600 HLA-typed donors. Among the roughly 370 genotyped donors, under 90% belonged to the genetic ancestry cluster associated with self-reported Caucasian donors. The study was designed to test whether signatures of past pathogen exposure could be identified by cataloging public T cell receptors. The study used immunosequencing to profile the T cell repertoires of 670 or so subjects and linked those repertoires to cytomegalovirus serostatus. Along with the roughly 610-subject first cohort, a separate validation cohort of more than 90 different subjects was used. To predict cytomegalovirus infection status, the study combined high-throughput TCR immunosequencing, statistical association of individual TCRs with disease status, and machine learning. To study patterns of TCR occurrence, a later analysis re-analyzed previously published TCR beta repertoires from just over 650 donors and added high-resolution HLA genotyping. The later analysis used no new phenotypic data to find candidate immune exposures, relying instead on TCR beta sequences and their occurrence across donors. An earlier analysis of several hundred of the donors applied high-throughput TCR beta sequencing to assess whether each TCR beta V gene segment acted as functional or pseudogenic. Alongside the repertoire data, information on donor age, sex, ethnicity and CMV serostatus was compiled. Genome-wide SNP genotypes for about three fifths of the roughly 670 donors were used in a later genetic analysis, which treated that subset as a discovery cohort. Every repertoire in the discovery cohort had been generated on one and the same sequencing platform. HLA typing covered class I and class II loci at four-digit resolution. Typing coverage varied by locus: roughly 629-640 donors for A, B, C, DRB1 and DQB1; around 560 for DQA1; approximately 570 for DPA1; fewer than 480 for DPB1. Because of strong linkage in the cohort, five DR-DQ haplotypes were treated as single units for association and clustering. Among around 400 genotyped donors of the cohort, an average of about 220,000 unique TCR beta nucleotide sequences was sequenced per donor, of which 15% to 20% were non-productive. Broad study findings and their caveats: In the study, approximately 150 TCR beta chains were listed as associated with cytomegalovirus. A cluster of highly shared sequence variants was judged likely to represent a technical artifact of the sequencing pipeline. The 87-base-pair reads could not distinguish some IMGT-functional V segments, including TRBV6-2 and TRBV6-3, so those segments were excluded. A further reported finding was that TCR beta sequences accurately predicted the HLA-A and HLA-B alleles for most subjects in the first cohort. Three of the identified cytomegalovirus-associated TCR beta chains were confirmed in vitro to be specific for cytomegalovirus antigens. In a later analysis, most CMV-associated TCR beta chains were found to appear HLA-restricted, with HLA associations seemingly driven largely by CMV exposure. Only TCR beta chains were sequenced in this cohort, and the absence of alpha or paired-chain data limited detectable features. In a later genetic analysis, a missense DCLRE1C variant was associated with V-gene and J-gene trimming of TCR beta chains, and the association was replicated in an independent cohort. Compared with equally common non-associated chains, HLA-associated TCR beta chains in a later analysis were more clonally expanded and had lower generation probabilities. In a later analysis, the rate of TCR association differed among HLA loci, with DRB1 alleles having the most associated TCRs and HLA-C alleles having the fewest. For the cohort, immune exposure information was limited to CMV serostatus. Linkage disequilibrium might explain the correlated functional status among segregating V segments, but an unknown experimental factor could not be ruled out. According to a later genetic analysis, donors in an Asian-associated ancestry cluster had fewer N-insertions in productive TCRs than the approximately 700-donor mean. An earlier analysis of 587 of the donors showed that most TCR beta V segments appeared in productive rearrangements either about 87% or about 30% of the time, which broadly matched IMGT annotations. In a later analysis, 16,951 TCR beta sequences were associated with specific HLA alleles at a false discovery rate of 0.05. The classifier was reported to diagnose cytomegalovirus status with high specificity and sensitivity in both the original and validation cohorts. The presence/absence analyses assumed that sequencing depth was roughly uniform across donors, and that assumption may not be true. Some 16 rarely observed V segments, including chromosome 9 orphons, were excluded from the earlier analysis of several hundred of the donors because counts were too low. HLA typing was unavailable for some donors at each locus, so association tests used only the typed subset. Strong co-occurrence of HLA alleles, especially DR and DQ, made assigning TCR associations to individual alleles difficult. The authors suggested that the approach could potentially be generalized to other disease states and immunological phenotypes. A later analysis reported that several top co-occurrence clusters appeared linked to parvovirus B19, influenza, CMV and Epstein-Barr virus. Most TCR sequences were observed very rarely across donors, whereas some public TCRs were present in many individuals.

Measured from the cysteine to the phenylalanine, the CDR3 is 14 residues long. Only the CDR3 DNA is retained, 42 bases long and in frame from the first base. Deletion took 6 bases off V and 0 bases off J, with a span of 9 bases between the germline ends. CDR1 and CDR2 are read off the germline V gene (reference sequence) as LNHDA and SQIVND. A word on this clone: Its binding antigen is unknown. There are no base qualities to consult, and no much larger clone falls within one base.

The library was produced with the immunoSEQ multiplex PCR assay. For the multiplex PCR, a mixture combining 60 forward primers for TCR Vbeta segments and 13 reverse primers for TCR Jbeta segments was used. A multiplex PCR assay on genomic DNA amplified the CDR3 region of rearranged TCR beta genes. Amplified TCR beta libraries were sequenced as 87-base-pair reads on the Illumina HiSeq System. Concerning the study's data processing: A later analysis tallied tens of millions of unique TCR beta chains across the 700 or so repertoires, and about 12 million of those chains were shared by two or more donors. A nearest-neighbor algorithm error-corrected the raw reads and collapsed the reads into unique sequences, merging closely related sequences to remove PCR and sequencing errors. To assign V, D and J gene segments, CDR3 sequences were aligned to IMGT reference sequences. Each retained sequence needed at least a six-nucleotide match to both a V gene segment and a J gene segment. Rearrangements were classified as productive when the CDR3 lacked stop codons and remained in frame with V and J, and all other rearrangements were classified as non-productive. Following IMGT convention, CDR3 was defined as the stretch from the second conserved V-encoded cysteine to the conserved J-encoded phenylalanine. The earlier analysis of about 590 of the donors excluded sequences that lacked an unambiguous match to a single V gene segment. In an earlier analysis of around 590 of the donors, a V segment was called functional when productive rearrangements were above 56.7%, and segregating when the standard deviation between donors exceeded 5%. A statistical classification framework was built to diagnose cytomegalovirus status from the catalog of TCR beta chain sequences. A later analysis assigned V and J genes by comparing TCR nucleotide sequences with IMGT/GENE-DB human TR gene sequences. A later analysis assigned CDR3 sequences and most-parsimonious VDJ recombination scenarios with the TCRdist pipeline. In a later analysis, each TCR beta chain was defined by its CDR3 amino acid sequence together with its V-gene family, and reads without a unique V-gene family were excluded. As a way to deal with suspected cross-contamination and a sequencing artifact, a later analysis dropped 450 to 700 nucleotide sequences that were highly shared and had low generation probability. In a later analysis, a clonal expansion index for each public chain was calculated from normalized within-repertoire ranks of inferred template counts. In a later analysis, generation probabilities were computed with a VDJ recombination model fitted to out-of-frame rearrangements, and the resulting probabilities were checked against IGoR. Hypergeometric tests were used in a later analysis to score TCR-TCR, TCR-HLA and TCR-CMV co-occurrence, with a repertoire-size bias correction applied to the TCR pairs. False discovery rates were estimated in a later analysis by permuting HLA or CMV assignments 20 times. A later analysis grouped co-occurring TCRs with DBSCAN, adding TCRdist sequence similarity when clustering within HLA-allele-positive subsets. Repertoires with fewer than 30,000 or more than 120,000 public chains, plus five repertoires with anomalous nucleotide sharing, were excluded from co-occurrence clustering. Entries here come from immuneACCESS through TCRdb and include only in-frame sequences with V and J called. Some clones fail to appear in such tables; in the studies checked, an unresolved V gene covers under half of the shortfall, and the cause of the remainder is unknown. V, J and clone size were drawn from that table, and D and trimming were deduced from the DNA. The sample records roughly 120,000 clones, roughly a tenth of which are singletons. Less than 4% of the sample rests with the top ten.

In total, roughly 710 healthy bone marrow donors made up the cohort. All cohort members were sampled while nominally healthy, although unrecorded immune exposures were likely present. The donor tested CMV seronegative, placing the donor among the 352 seronegative members of the cohort. A peripheral blood sample was provided by each donor, and peripheral blood mononuclear cells were used for TCR beta sequencing. The Qiagen DNeasy Blood Extraction Kit was used to extract genomic DNA from the blood cell samples. The receptor's source is a man aged 25-45 years in good health and CMV-seronegative. The specimen was PBMCs. In this chain, TRBV19 is recombined with TRBJ1-3; the D gene is unclear. For the CDR3, the sequence is CASRFGGSGNTIYF. In nucleotide form, the sequence is TGTGCCAGTAGATTCGGCGGCTCTGGAAACACCATATATTTT.